A selection of T cell receptor beta chains follows, all from one sample in a study of T cell repertoires in cytomegalovirus infection. One entry per CDR3 protein results from TCRdb running MiXCR on the reads. The data show approximately 730,000 distinct CDR3 sequences, roughly 28% seen once. No cognate antigen is known for these TCRs. Source: cultured CD8+ T cells from PBMCs, taken from culture after CMV antigen stimulation. The receptors stem from a human donor in good health (CMV status not recorded). Some clones in this sample may be carry-over from other donors' samples. Each CDR3 is given with its conserved first and last residue. The D gene is left open where the match is weak. Size values are once, few and many counts, or a class for expanded clones, and some rows have none.

cdr3_length j_call d_call v_call clone_size cdr3_aa cdr3_nt
18 TRBJ2-1 TRBD2 TRBV2 many CASTEGGLAGGLYNEQFF TGTGCCAGCACCGAAGGGGGCCTAGCGGGGGGCCTCTACAATGAGCAGTTCTTC
15 TRBJ2-3 NA TRBV4-1 NA CASSQGALAKDTQYF TGCGCCAGCAGCCAAGGTGCGCTAGCAAAAGATACGCAGTATTTT
15 TRBJ2-2 NA TRBV7-2 many CASSEQDGGTGELFF TGTGCCAGCAGCGAACAAGATGGGGGCACCGGGGAGCTGTTTTTT
14 TRBJ1-4 TRBD1 TRBV6-1 few CASGRQGADEKLFF TGTGCCAGCGGTCGTCAGGGGGCGGATGAAAAACTGTTTTTT
14 TRBJ1-2 TRBD1 TRBV4-1 NA CASSQAGTVYGYTF TGCGCCAGCAGCCAGGCCGGGACAGTCTATGGCTACACCTTC
13 TRBJ2-2 NA TRBV28 NA CATLAANTGELFF TGTGCCACCCTGGCTGCGAACACCGGGGAGCTGTTTTTT
14 TRBJ2-7 TRBD1 TRBV7-2 many CASSLNRGLWEQYF TGTGCCAGCAGCTTAAACAGGGGGCTATGGGAGCAGTACTTC
13 TRBJ1-1 NA TRBV12-3/TRBV12-4 few CASSRAGSTEAFF TGTGCCAGCAGCCGTGCAGGGTCCACTGAAGCTTTCTTT
17 TRBJ2-5 TRBD2 TRBV4-1 NA CASSHPRAGDSQETQYF TGCGCCAGCAGCCACCCCCGAGCGGGGGACTCTCAAGAGACCCAGTACTTC
15 TRBJ1-6 NA TRBV5-4 few CASSNQLGYNSPLHF TGTGCCAGCAGCAACCAGTTGGGTTATAATTCACCCCTCCACTTT
15 TRBJ1-6 NA TRBV15 NA CATSREGGVNSPLHF TGTGCCACCAGCAGGGAGGGGGGGGTCAATTCACCCCTCCACTTT
13 TRBJ1-2 NA TRBV14 NA CASSQERRRGYTF TGTGCCAGCAGCCAAGAGAGAAGGAGAGGCTACACCTTC
11 TRBJ2-1 NA TRBV6-4 NA CASSDFREQFF TGTGCCAGCAGTGACTTTCGCGAGCAGTTCTTC
15 TRBJ2-1 TRBD2 TRBV20-1 NA CSARGVTSGEYEQFF TGCAGTGCTAGAGGGGTGACTAGCGGGGAATATGAGCAGTTCTTC
13 TRBJ2-1 NA TRBV7-8 many CASSFRPPNEQFF TGTGCCAGCAGCTTCCGGCCGCCTAATGAGCAGTTCTTC
11 TRBJ1-1 NA TRBV4-1 NA CASSQDMIAFF TGCGCCAGCAGCCAAGACATGATAGCTTTCTTT
16 TRBJ2-2 NA TRBV4-3 NA CASSPPGPIGAGELFF TGCGCCAGCAGCCCCCCAGGACCCATAGGGGCCGGGGAGCTGTTTTTT
15 TRBJ2-5 TRBD2 TRBV6-5 few CASSYLGTSQETQYF TGTGCCAGCAGTTACCTCGGGACTAGTCAAGAGACCCAGTACTTC
16 TRBJ2-6 NA TRBV4-3 NA CASSHRDFSGANVLTF TGCGCCAGCAGCCACCGGGACTTCTCTGGGGCCAACGTCCTGACTTTC
14 TRBJ2-5 NA TRBV25-1 once CASSESFGEETQYF TGTGCCAGCAGTGAATCCTTCGGAGAAGAGACCCAGTACTTC
15 TRBJ1-5 NA TRBV7-9 NA CASSSTGASAQPQHF TGTGCCAGCAGCTCAACGGGGGCAAGCGCTCAGCCCCAGCATTTT
12 TRBJ1-6 NA TRBV28 NA CAGKRGNSPLHF TGTGCCGGTAAGAGGGGCAATTCACCCCTCCACTTT
14 TRBJ2-1 NA TRBV6-2/TRBV6-3 few CASSYGSLYNEQFF TGTGCCAGCAGTTACGGGTCCCTCTACAATGAGCAGTTCTTC
15 TRBJ1-2 NA TRBV2 NA CASSTPGSAADGYTF TGTGCCAGCAGTACCCCGGGGTCGGCGGCGGATGGCTACACCTTC
17 TRBJ1-1 TRBD1 TRBV12-3/TRBV12-4 few CASSFGDRGGVDTEAFF TGTGCCAGCAGTTTTGGGGACAGGGGCGGGGTGGACACTGAAGCTTTCTTT
14 TRBJ1-6 TRBD1 TRBV28 NA CASIPVDRNSPLHF TGTGCCAGCATCCCGGTGGACAGGAATTCACCCCTCCACTTT
16 TRBJ2-1 TRBD1 TRBV10-3 NA CAISEFGTGADNEQFF TGTGCCATCAGTGAGTTCGGGACAGGGGCTGACAATGAGCAGTTCTTC
11 TRBJ2-1 NA TRBV10-3 few CAISESEEQFF TGTGCCATCAGTGAGTCGGAAGAGCAGTTCTTC